The 21 T cell receptor beta chains below come from one sample, sequenced in a study of cytomegalovirus exposure and HLA in healthy donors. The PCR had 60 Vbeta and 13 Jbeta primers. The table came from immunoSEQ multiplex PCR; TCRdb's copy has only in-frame clones and leaves some out. The repertoire consists of 100,000 to 150,000 clones, with around 78% occurring once and the leading ten covering around 4.8%. What was sequenced was PBMCs. These receptor sequences come from a man between 60 and 70 years old in good health and CMV-seropositive.

The chain joins TRBV19 to TRBJ2-6; 7 nucleotides agree with TRBD1. J was trimmed by 0 bases and V by 10 bases; bases with no gene match: 15. CDR3 size: 18 residues. CDR1 LNHDA and CDR2 SQIVND come from the germline V gene (reference sequence). The CDR3 spells CAIGKLGQASSGANVLTF. CDR3 in DNA: TGTGCCATTGGAAAGCTAGGACAGGCTTCCTCTGGGGCCAACGTCCTGACTTTC.

The gene calls are TRBV14 and TRBJ2-7; D is perhaps TRBD1 (5 bases). The CDR3 extends over 19 amino acids. Deletions cut 0 bases from V and 4 bases from J, with 25 bases between. Germline CDR1 and CDR2: SGHDN and FVKESK. CDR3 DNA sequence: TGTGCCAGCAGCCAAGATCTTTTTGGGGCCCCTCAATCTAATTACGAGCAGTACTTC. Its translation: CASSQDLFGAPQSNYEQYF.

The chain joins TRBV15 to TRBJ1-2; D gene unclear. The CDR3 totals 14 residues. V was clipped by 1 base and J by 3 bases, with 9 bases between them. Germline V lookup: CDR1 LNHNV, CDR2 YYDKDF (reference sequence). Here the CDR3 reads CATSRAGPDYGYTF. As DNA, the CDR3 is TGTGCCACCAGCAGAGCTGGTCCAGACTATGGCTACACCTTC.

This chain joins TRBV2 and TRBJ2-7, with a tentative D call TRBD1 (5 bases). V was trimmed by 6 bases and J by 0 bases, leaving 18 bases between them. CDR1 and CDR2 (germline): SNHLY, FYNNEI. CDR3 size: 16 residues. The CDR3 is CASSDTPPDSSYEQYF. The CDR3 nucleotides read TGTGCCAGCAGCGATACACCACCCGACAGCTCCTACGAGCAGTACTTC.

The rearrangement uses TRBV6-5 and TRBJ2-1, with TRBD1 identical over 9 bases. V lost 5 bases and J lost 9; bases outside the gene matches: 8. Germline CDR1 reads MNHEY; CDR2 reads SVGAGI. The CDR3 totals 14 residues. The chain's CDR3 is CASSRWDRAGEQFF. In DNA form, the CDR3 reads TGTGCCAGCAGTAGATGGGACAGGGCGGGTGAGCAGTTCTTC.

This rearrangement joins TRBV6-6 to TRBJ2-1; D gene unclear. The CDR3 is 13 amino acids. Germline-derived CDR1 and CDR2 are MNHNY and SVGAGI (reference sequence). V was shortened by 3 bases and J by 5 bases, with 8 bases between the two germline ends. The CDR3 protein is CASSYFSDNEQFF. CDR3 coding DNA: TGTGCCAGCAGTTATTTCAGCGACAATGAGCAGTTCTTC.

The chain carries TRBV27 and TRBJ1-5; D unclear. Deletions cut 0 bases from V and 5 bases from J, with 8 bases between. This CDR3 has 14 amino acids. CDR1 is MNHEY, CDR2 SMNVEV, per germline (reference sequence). The CDR3 region has the DNA TGTGCCAGCAGTTTATCGGGCCATTATCAGCCCCAGCATTTT. This encodes CASSLSGHYQPQHF.

The chain employs TRBV10-3 and TRBJ1-5, with 9 positions matching TRBD1. CDR1 and CDR2 from the germline V gene are ENHRY and SYGVKD. The CDR3 length is 13 residues. Trimming cost V 8 bases and J 3 bases; bases outside gene matches: 2. DNA of the CDR3: TGTGCCATCGGGGACAGGGACAATCAGCCCCAGCATTTT. Amino acids: CAIGDRDNQPQHF.

This rearrangement joins TRBV10-2 to TRBJ2-2; possible D gene TRBD1, 5 bases. There are 14 residues in the CDR3. Deletions cut 5 bases from V and 0 bases from J, with 7 bases between. CDR1 and CDR2 (germline): WSHSY, SAAADI. CDR3 in DNA: TGCGCCAGCAGTTCGACAGCGAACACCGGGGAGCTGTTTTTT. It is translated as CASSSTANTGELFF.

V gene TRBV29-1 combines with J gene TRBJ2-3, with D unresolved. CDR1 and CDR2 (germline): SQVTM, ANQGSEA. V lost 1 base and J 2 bases, leaving 7 bases between the germline ends. CDR3 length: 13 amino acids. The CDR3 loop is CSVEGAATDTQYF. The DNA of the CDR3 is TGCAGCGTTGAAGGGGCAGCCACAGATACGCAGTATTTT.

The V and J genes are TRBV7-2 and TRBJ1-2, with D maybe TRBD1 (5 bases). In germline, CDR1 is SGHTA, CDR2 FQGNSA. V shed 5 bases and J shed 6 bases, with 10 bases lying between them. This CDR3 has 12 amino acids. The CDR3 nucleotides are TGTGCCAGCAGCCCCGTCAGGGATGGCTACACCTTC. It encodes CASSPVRDGYTF.

The J gene is TRBJ2-1, the V gene TRBV7-8; no firm D call. Trimming shortened V by 3 bases and J by 0 bases, and 9 bases separated the two germline ends. The CDR3 extends over 15 amino acids. The germline gives CDR1 SGHVS, CDR2 FQNEAQ. CDR3 sequence (DNA): TGTGCCAGCAGCTTGGGCGTAATCTCCTACAATGAGCAGTTCTTC. Amino acids: CASSLGVISYNEQFF.

The rearrangement uses TRBV7-6 and TRBJ2-3; D possibly corresponds to TRBD2 (5 bases). V dropped 3 bases and J dropped 4 bases, with 11 bases sitting between them. Germline CDR1 reads SGHVS; CDR2 reads FNYEAQ. The CDR3 runs to 14 residues. CDR3 amino acids: CASSFGSGADTQYF. The CDR3 bases are TGTGCCAGCAGCTTTGGCTCCGGGGCAGATACGCAGTATTTT.

The V call is TRBV2, the J call TRBJ1-1; D gene uncertain. V was cut by 7 bases and J by 8 bases, with 20 bases left in between. The CDR3 spans 14 residues. Germline CDR1 reads SNHLY; CDR2 reads FYNNEI. CDR3 protein: CASILKWRLIEAFF. The CDR3, as DNA: TGTGCCAGCATCCTGAAGTGGAGGCTTATAGAAGCTTTCTTT.

This clone was seen more than once but under ten times. CDR3 nucleotide sequence: TGCGCCAGCACTTTAGGGACTTACAATGAGCAGTTCTTC. This encodes CASTLGTYNEQFF. The V and J genes are TRBV10-2 and TRBJ2-1; D is possibly TRBD2 (6 bases). V shed 7 bases and J shed 4 bases, with 11 bases lying between them. Germline assignment: CDR1 WSHSY and CDR2 SAAADI. The CDR3 loop spans 13 amino acids.

V usage is TRBV10-1 and J usage is TRBJ2-5; D unclear. CDR1 and CDR2 (germline): WNHNN, SYGVQD (reference sequence). V was clipped by 6 bases and J by 5 bases, with 4 bases between them. The CDR3 totals 10 residues. The CDR3 sequence is CASSGETQYF. CDR3 sequence (DNA): TGCGCCAGCAGCGGGGAGACCCAGTACTTC.

The chain links TRBV6-6 to TRBJ1-4; TRBD1 matches 10 bases. CDR1 is MNHNY, CDR2 SVGAGI, per germline (reference sequence). The length of the CDR3 is 13 residues. V trimming: 8 bases; J trimming: 8 bases; junction bases outside the gene matches: 5. CDR3 region: CASVRDRGEKLFF. In DNA form, the CDR3 reads TGTGCCAGCGTCAGGGACAGGGGCGAAAAACTGTTTTTT.

This chain links TRBV7-2 with TRBJ1-6, with D hard to call. This CDR3 has 12 amino acids. V lost 5 bases and J lost 13, with 12 bases in between. Germline V gives CDR1 SGHTA, CDR2 FQGNSA. This chain's CDR3 is CASSPRLAPLHF. The CDR3 bases are TGTGCCAGCAGCCCAAGACTGGCCCCCCTCCACTTT.

V is TRBV5-4 and J is TRBJ2-5, with 7 nucleotides matching TRBD1. The CDR3 has 15 residues. CDR1 and CDR2 (germline): SGHNT, YYREEE (reference sequence). V was clipped by 3 bases and J by 0 bases; unmatched bases: 5. The CDR3 bases are TGTGCCAGCAGCTCGAAACAGGGGTACCAAGAGACCCAGTACTTC. It specifies CASSSKQGYQETQYF.

CDR3 nucleotide sequence: TGTGCCAGCAGCTTGGCCCCGGCAACTAATGAAAAACTGTTTTTT. This sequence encodes CASSLAPATNEKLFF. This chain connects TRBV5-5 to TRBJ1-4; D remains unclear. CDR3 length: 15 residues. Germline CDR1 SGHKS, CDR2 YYEKEE (reference sequence). Trimming cost V 0 bases and J 0 bases, with 6 bases left between them.

The V and J genes are TRBV5-1 and TRBJ2-2, with D possibly matching TRBD1 (6 bases). The CDR3 sequence is 16 residues long. Germline V lookup: CDR1 SGHRS, CDR2 YFSETQ. V was pared by 2 bases and J by 4 bases, with 15 bases between. Written as DNA, the CDR3 is TGCGCCAGCAGCTTACCGACAGGTGGAAGCACCGGGGAGCTGTTTTTT. It codes for CASSLPTGGSTGELFF. Full variable domain (rest looked up from reference TRBV5-1 and TRBJ2-2): KAGVTQTPRYLIKTRGQQVTLSCSPISGHRSVSWYQQTPGQGLQFLFEYFSETQRNKGNFPGRFSGRQFSNSRSEMNVSTLELGDSALYLCASSLPTGGSTGELFFGEGSRLTVL.